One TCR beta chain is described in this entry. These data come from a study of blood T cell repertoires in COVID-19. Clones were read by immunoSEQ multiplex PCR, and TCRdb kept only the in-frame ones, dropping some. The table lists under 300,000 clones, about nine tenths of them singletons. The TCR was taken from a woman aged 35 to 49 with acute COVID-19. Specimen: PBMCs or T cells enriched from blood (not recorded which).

The CDR3 nucleotides are TGTGCCACGAGTCGGGTGGAGGTAGGGCAGCCCCAGCATTTT. This gives the protein CATSRVEVGQPQHF. The gene calls are TRBV6-5 and TRBJ1-5; D not resolved. CDR3 length: 14 amino acids. Germline V gives CDR1 MNHEY, CDR2 SVGAGI. Trimming pared 10 bases from V and 7 bases from J, leaving 20 bases between.